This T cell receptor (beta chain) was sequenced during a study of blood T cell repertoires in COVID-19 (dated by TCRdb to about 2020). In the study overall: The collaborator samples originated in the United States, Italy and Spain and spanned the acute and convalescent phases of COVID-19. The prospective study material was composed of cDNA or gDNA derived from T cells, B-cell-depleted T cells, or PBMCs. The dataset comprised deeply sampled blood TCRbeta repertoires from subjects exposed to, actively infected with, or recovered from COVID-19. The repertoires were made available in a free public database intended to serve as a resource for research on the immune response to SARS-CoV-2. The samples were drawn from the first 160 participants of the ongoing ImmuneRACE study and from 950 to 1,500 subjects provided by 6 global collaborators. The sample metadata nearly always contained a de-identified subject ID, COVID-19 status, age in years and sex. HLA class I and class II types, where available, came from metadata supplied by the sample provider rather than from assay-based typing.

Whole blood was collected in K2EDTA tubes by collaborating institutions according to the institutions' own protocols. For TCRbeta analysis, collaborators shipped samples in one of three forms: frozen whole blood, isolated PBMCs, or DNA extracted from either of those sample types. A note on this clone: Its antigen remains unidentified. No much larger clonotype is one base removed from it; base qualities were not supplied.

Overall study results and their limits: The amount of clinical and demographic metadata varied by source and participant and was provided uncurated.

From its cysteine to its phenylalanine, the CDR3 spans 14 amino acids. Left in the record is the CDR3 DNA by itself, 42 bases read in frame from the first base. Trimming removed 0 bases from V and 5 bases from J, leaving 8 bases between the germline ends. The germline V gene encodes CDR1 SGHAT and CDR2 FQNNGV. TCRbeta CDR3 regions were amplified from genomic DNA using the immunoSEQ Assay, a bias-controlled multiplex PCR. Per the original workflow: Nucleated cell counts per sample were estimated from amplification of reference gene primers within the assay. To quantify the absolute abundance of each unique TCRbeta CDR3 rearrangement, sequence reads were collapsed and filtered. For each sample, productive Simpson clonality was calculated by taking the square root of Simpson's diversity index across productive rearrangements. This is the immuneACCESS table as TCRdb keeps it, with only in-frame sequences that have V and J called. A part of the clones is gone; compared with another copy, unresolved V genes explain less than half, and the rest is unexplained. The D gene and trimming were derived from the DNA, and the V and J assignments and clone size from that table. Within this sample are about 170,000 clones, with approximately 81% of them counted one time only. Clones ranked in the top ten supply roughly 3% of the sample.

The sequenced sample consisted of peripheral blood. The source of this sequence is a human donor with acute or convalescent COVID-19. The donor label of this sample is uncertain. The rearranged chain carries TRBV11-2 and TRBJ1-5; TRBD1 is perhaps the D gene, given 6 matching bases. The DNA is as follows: TGTGCCAGCAGCTTAGAGGGGGCACATCAGCCCCAGCATTTT. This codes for CASSLEGAHQPQHF.